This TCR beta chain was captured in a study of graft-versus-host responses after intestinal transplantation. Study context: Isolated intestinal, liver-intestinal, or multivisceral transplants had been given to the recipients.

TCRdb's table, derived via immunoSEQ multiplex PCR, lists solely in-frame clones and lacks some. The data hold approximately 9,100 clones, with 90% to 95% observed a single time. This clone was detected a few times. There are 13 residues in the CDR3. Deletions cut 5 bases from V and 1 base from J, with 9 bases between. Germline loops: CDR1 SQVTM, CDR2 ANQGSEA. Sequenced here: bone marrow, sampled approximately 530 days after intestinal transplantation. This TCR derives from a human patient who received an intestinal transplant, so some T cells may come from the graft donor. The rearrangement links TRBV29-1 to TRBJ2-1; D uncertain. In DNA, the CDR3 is TGCAGCGTTAAGTCTTATTCCTACAATGAGCAGTTCTTC. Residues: CSVKSYSYNEQFF.